This is a list of T cell receptor beta chains from one sample in a study of T cell repertoires in cytomegalovirus infection. TCRdb re-derived calls from the reads in MiXCR, one entry per CDR3 protein. Of around 210,000 distinct CDR3 sequences in the sample, 6% to 8% were seen once. Sequenced material: PBMCs. The receptor source for this set is a human donor in good health (CMV status not recorded). Some clones in this sample may be carry-over from other donors' samples. The CDR3 runs from the conserved cysteine through the conserved F or W. The D gene is left open where the match is weak. Clone size is not always given. Where it is, it says once, few, many or a class for expanded clones.

TRBJ1-6	NA	many	TRBV7-2	TGTGCCAGCAGCTCTCCTCCCACAGGGATGGTAAATTCACCCCTCCACTTT	CASSSPPTGMVNSPLHF
TRBJ1-2	NA	NA	TRBV6-1	TGTGCCAGCAGTGAAAAGACGGTCTATGGCTACACCTTC	CASSEKTVYGYTF
TRBJ1-3	NA	many	TRBV10-3	TGTGCCTCCGGGATAGGTGGAAACACCATATATTTT	CASGIGGNTIYF
TRBJ1-1	NA	many	TRBV10-3	TGTGCCATCAGCGAGGGGAGGGACGAGGCTTTCTTT	CAISEGRDEAFF
TRBJ1-4	NA	few	TRBV20-1	TGCAGTGCGGGGGACGGTGAAAAACTGTTTTTT	CSAGDGEKLFF
TRBJ2-1	TRBD2	many	TRBV18	TGTGCCAGCTCACCACTACCCACTAGCGGGGTCTACAATGAGCAGTTCTTC	CASSPLPTSGVYNEQFF
TRBJ1-3	NA	many	TRBV5-1	TGCGCCAGCAGCTCCATGGGCGCAGGAGGAAACACCATATATTTT	CASSSMGAGGNTIYF
TRBJ2-3	NA	many	TRBV5-6	TGTGCCAGCAGCTTGAGCGAAGATACGCAGTATTTT	CASSLSEDTQYF
TRBJ2-1	TRBD2	many	TRBV6-2/TRBV6-3	TGTGCCAGCATCTCACCGGGACTAGACTATGAGCAGTTCTTC	CASISPGLDYEQFF
TRBJ1-1	NA	many	TRBV6-2/TRBV6-3	TGTGCCAGCAGTTACTCGACAGCAACTGAAGCTTTCTTT	CASSYSTATEAFF
TRBJ2-1	TRBD2	many	TRBV20-1	TGCAGTGCTAGAGCTCTAGCGGGGGCTTACAATGAGCAGTTCTTC	CSARALAGAYNEQFF
TRBJ1-1	NA	many	TRBV28	TGTGCCAGCAGTCCAGGGGCCATGAACACTGAAGCTTTCTTT	CASSPGAMNTEAFF
TRBJ2-7	TRBD1	many	TRBV20-1	TGCAGTGCTAGCCGGGACAGTCTTTACGAGCAGTACTTC	CSASRDSLYEQYF
TRBJ1-1	NA	many	TRBV7-3	TGTGCCAGCAGCTGGCGGGCCGGTACTGAAGCTTTCTTT	CASSWRAGTEAFF
TRBJ1-2	NA	many	TRBV28	TGTGCCAGCAGCCGACAGGTTAACTATGGCTACACCTTC	CASSRQVNYGYTF
TRBJ2-6	NA	many	TRBV7-3	TGTGCCAGCAGCCCGCGAGGGGGGGGCTCTGGGGCCAACGTCCTGACTTTC	CASSPRGGGSGANVLTF
TRBJ2-3	TRBD2	many	TRBV6-5	TGTGCCAGCATGATACGGGGGGACACAGATACGCAGTATTTT	CASMIRGDTDTQYF
TRBJ2-7	NA	many	TRBV4-1	TGCGCCAGCAGCCAAGATCTAGGAGGATCCCCCTACGAGCAGTACTTC	CASSQDLGGSPYEQYF
TRBJ1-5	NA	many	TRBV6-6	TGTGCCAGCAGCCCCTTACAAAGGGGGTCCGGGCAGCCCCAGCATTTT	CASSPLQRGSGQPQHF
TRBJ2-3	NA	many	TRBV5-5	TGTGCCAGCAGCTTGATGGCAGGTGCCGTCGATACGCAGTATTTT	CASSLMAGAVDTQYF
TRBJ2-1	NA	many	TRBV5-1	TGCGCCAGCAGCTTGGAGGCAGGGGACAATGAGCAGTTCTTC	CASSLEAGDNEQFF
TRBJ2-5	NA	few	TRBV20-1	TGCAGTGCTACTGGGAAAGAGACCCAGTACTTC	CSATGKETQYF
TRBJ1-5	NA	NA	TRBV28	TGTGCCAGCAATTTTAACAGGGTACGGCAGCCCCAGCATTTT	CASNFNRVRQPQHF
TRBJ1-6	NA	many	TRBV15	TGTGCCACCAGCCATGGTTTAATAAATTCACCCCTCCACTTT	CATSHGLINSPLHF
TRBJ2-5	NA	many	TRBV12-3/TRBV12-4	TGTGCCAGCAGCCCCCACGGGCGGCAAGAGACCCAGTACTTC	CASSPHGRQETQYF
TRBJ2-7	TRBD1	many	TRBV29-1	TGCAGCGCCGGACAGGGTGCCTACGAGCAGTACTTC	CSAGQGAYEQYF
TRBJ2-7	NA	many	TRBV7-2	TGTGCCAGCAGCAAGGAGGGGGGGTTCGGCGAGCAGTACTTC	CASSKEGGFGEQYF
TRBJ1-1	NA	many	TRBV7-9	TGTGCCAGCAGCCGCATGAACACTGAAGCTTTCTTT	CASSRMNTEAFF
TRBJ1-2	TRBD1	few	TRBV4-1	TGCGCCAGCAGCCAAGAAGGACAGGGTAATAGTTATGGCTACACCTTC	CASSQEGQGNSYGYTF
TRBJ1-2	NA	many	TRBV12-3/TRBV12-4	TGTGCCAGCAGCCCCCAGGACAGCTATGGCTACACCTTC	CASSPQDSYGYTF
TRBJ2-3	NA	NA	TRBV15	TGTGCCACCAGCAGAGATCGAGGCGTGATCACAGATACGCAGTATTTT	CATSRDRGVITDTQYF
TRBJ2-5	NA	many	TRBV20-1	TGCAGTGCTAGTGGTGGAGGGGAGACCCAGTACTTC	CSASGGGETQYF